This TCR beta chain was retrieved from a study of cytomegalovirus exposure and HLA in healthy donors. The donors were in the approximately 120-subject validation cohort; that cohort was separate from the approximately 670-subject first cohort. General observations from the study: Associated with cytomegalovirus, according to the listing, were around 160 TCR beta chains. A few chains linked to CMV were shown in vitro to be specific for CMV antigens. Most TCR sequences were uncommon, yet certain public TCRs appeared in many donors.

Produced via immunoSEQ multiplex PCR; TCRdb's table is partial and in-frame only. The sample consists of about 110,000 clones, approximately 96% of them appearing once. A word on this clone: Its target is unknown.

This CDR3 comprises 11 residues. Germline CDR1 DFQATT, CDR2 SNEGSKA (reference sequence). Trimming took 4 bases from V and 8 from J, leaving 9 bases between them. The chain joins TRBV20-1 to TRBJ2-1; D gene ambiguous. Sequenced material: PBMCs. This sequence was found in a woman under 30 in good health and CMV-seronegative. This chain's CDR3 is CSAKLIYEQFF. CDR3 in DNA: TGCAGTGCTAAACTAATCTATGAGCAGTTCTTC.